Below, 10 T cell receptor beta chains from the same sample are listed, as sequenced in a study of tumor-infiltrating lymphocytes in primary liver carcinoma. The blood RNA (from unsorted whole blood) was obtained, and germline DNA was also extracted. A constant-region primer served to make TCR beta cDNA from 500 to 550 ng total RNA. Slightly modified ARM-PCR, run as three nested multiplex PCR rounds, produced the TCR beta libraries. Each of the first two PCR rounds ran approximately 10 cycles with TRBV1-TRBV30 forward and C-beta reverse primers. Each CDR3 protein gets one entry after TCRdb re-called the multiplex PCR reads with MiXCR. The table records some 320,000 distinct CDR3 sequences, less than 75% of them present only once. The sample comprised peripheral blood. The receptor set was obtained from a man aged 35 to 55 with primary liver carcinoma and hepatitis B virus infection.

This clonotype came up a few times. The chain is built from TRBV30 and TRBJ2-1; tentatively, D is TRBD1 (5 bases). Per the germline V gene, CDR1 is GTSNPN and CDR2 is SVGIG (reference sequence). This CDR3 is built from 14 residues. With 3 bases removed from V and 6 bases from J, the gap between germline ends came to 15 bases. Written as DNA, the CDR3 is TGTGCCTGGAGACAGGCCCCTCTGGGCAATGAGCAGTTCTTC. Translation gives CAWRQAPLGNEQFF.

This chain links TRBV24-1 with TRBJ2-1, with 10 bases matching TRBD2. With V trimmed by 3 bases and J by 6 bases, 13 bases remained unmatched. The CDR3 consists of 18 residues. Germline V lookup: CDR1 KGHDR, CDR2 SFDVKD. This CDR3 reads CATSDHQGASGRINEQFF. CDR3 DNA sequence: TGTGCCACCAGTGATCACCAGGGAGCTAGCGGGAGAATCAATGAGCAGTTCTTC.

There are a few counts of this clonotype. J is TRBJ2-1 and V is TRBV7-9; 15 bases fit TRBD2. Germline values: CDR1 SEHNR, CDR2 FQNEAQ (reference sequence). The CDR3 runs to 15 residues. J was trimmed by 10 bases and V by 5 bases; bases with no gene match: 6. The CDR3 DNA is TGTGCCAGCAGCCCCCCGGGGACTAGCGGGAGGGAGCAGTTCTTC. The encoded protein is CASSPPGTSGREQFF.

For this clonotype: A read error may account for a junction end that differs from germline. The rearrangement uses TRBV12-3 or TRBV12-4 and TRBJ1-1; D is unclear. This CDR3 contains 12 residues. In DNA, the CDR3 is TGTGTCAGCAGTCTTGAAGGAGGCTCGGATTTCTTT. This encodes CVSSLEGGSDFF.

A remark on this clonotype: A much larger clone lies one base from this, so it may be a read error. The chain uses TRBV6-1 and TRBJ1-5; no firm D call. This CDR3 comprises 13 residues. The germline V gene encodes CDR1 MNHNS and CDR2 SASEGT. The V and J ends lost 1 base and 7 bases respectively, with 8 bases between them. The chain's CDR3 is CASSEEREQPQHF. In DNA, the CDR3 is TGTGCCAGCAGTGAAGAGAGGGAACAGCCCCAGCATTTT.

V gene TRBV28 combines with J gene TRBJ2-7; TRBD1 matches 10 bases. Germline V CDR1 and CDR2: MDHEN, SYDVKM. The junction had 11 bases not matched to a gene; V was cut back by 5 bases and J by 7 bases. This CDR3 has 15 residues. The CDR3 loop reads CASSPVDRGRYEQYF. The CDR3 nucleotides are TGTGCCAGCAGTCCGGTTGACAGGGGGCGGTATGAGCAGTACTTC.

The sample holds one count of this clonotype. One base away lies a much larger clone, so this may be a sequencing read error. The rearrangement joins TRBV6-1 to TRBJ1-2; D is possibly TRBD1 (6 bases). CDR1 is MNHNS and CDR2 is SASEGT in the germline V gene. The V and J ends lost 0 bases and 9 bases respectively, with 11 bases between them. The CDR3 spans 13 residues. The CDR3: CASSEAGQSCYTF. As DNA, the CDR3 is TGTGCCAGCAGTGAAGCCGGACAGTCGTGCTACACCTTC.

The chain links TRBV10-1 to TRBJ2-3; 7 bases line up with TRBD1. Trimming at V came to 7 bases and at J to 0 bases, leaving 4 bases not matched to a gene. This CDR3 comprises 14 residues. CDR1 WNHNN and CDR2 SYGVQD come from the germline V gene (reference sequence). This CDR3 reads CASKGAGSTDTQYF. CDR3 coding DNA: TGCGCCAGCAAGGGGGCAGGGAGCACAGATACGCAGTATTTT.

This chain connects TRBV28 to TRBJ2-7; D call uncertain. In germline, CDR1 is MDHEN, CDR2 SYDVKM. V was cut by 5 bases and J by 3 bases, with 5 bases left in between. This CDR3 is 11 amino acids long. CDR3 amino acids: CASSRIYEQYF. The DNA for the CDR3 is TGTGCCAGCAGTCGGATCTACGAGCAGTACTTC. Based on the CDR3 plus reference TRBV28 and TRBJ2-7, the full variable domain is DVKVTQSSRYLVKRTGEKVFLECVQDMDHENMFWYRQDPGLGLRLIYFSYDVKMKEKGDIPEGYSVSREKKERFSLILESASTNQTSMYLCASSRIYEQYFGPGTRLTVT.

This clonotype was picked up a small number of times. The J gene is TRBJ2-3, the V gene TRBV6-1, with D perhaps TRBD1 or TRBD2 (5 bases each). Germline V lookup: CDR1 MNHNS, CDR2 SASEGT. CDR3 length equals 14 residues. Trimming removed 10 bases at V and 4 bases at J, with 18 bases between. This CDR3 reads CAITRGQGADTQYF. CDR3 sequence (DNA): TGTGCCATAACCCGGGGCCAAGGGGCAGATACGCAGTATTTT.